The 20 T cell receptor beta chains reported below all come from one sample, sequenced in a study of T-cell reconstitution after alpha-beta-depleted transplantation in children. No cognate antigen is known for these TCRs. Study-wide results and caveats: Counts and diversity of T cells one year after transplant came mostly from newly produced T cells.

It was with unique molecular identifiers that the TCRbeta library was prepared. TCRdb independently ran MiXCR on the PCR reads; one entry per CDR3 protein. The table lists 250,000 to 300,000 distinct CDR3 sequences, 7.5% to 9% of them singletons. The source was peripheral blood, collected 360 days after TCRalphabeta/CD19-depleted stem cell transplant. Receptors were obtained from a female patient aged 2-15 years who had a stem cell transplant for Fanconi anemia, so the T cells may come from the graft donor.

The V call is TRBV28, the J call TRBJ1-6; D perhaps matches TRBD1 (6 bases). This CDR3 region has 16 residues. Looked up from germline, CDR1 is MDHEN and CDR2 is SYDVKM. V was clipped by 4 bases and J by 10 bases, with 20 bases between them. CDR3: CASSWPFGTNRSPLHF. As DNA, the CDR3 is TGTGCCAGCAGTTGGCCCTTCGGGACAAATCGCTCACCCCTCCACTTT.

V and J are TRBV18 and TRBJ2-1, with D maybe TRBD2 (5 bases). The V end was cut by 3 bases, the J end by 8 bases, with 14 bases between. This CDR3 contains 14 residues. CDR1 KGHSH and CDR2 LQKENI come from the germline V gene. CDR3 residues: CASSPGGRGYEQFF. CDR3 DNA sequence: TGTGCCAGCTCACCCGGCGGTCGGGGATATGAGCAGTTCTTC. Filled out from reference TRBV18 and TRBJ2-1, the complete variable domain reads NAGVMQNPRHLVRRRGQEARLRCSPMKGHSHVYWYRQLPEEGLKFMVYLQKENIIDESGMPKERFSAEFPKEGPSILRIQQVVRGDSAAYFCASSPGGRGYEQFFGPGTRLTVL.

A remark on this clonotype: A junction end diverges from the germline sequence, so it may reflect a read error. The rearrangement links TRBV12-3 or TRBV12-4 to TRBJ2-5, with D perhaps matching TRBD2 (5 bases). This CDR3 spans 14 amino acids. CDR3 DNA: TGTACCAGCAGTCCCCAGCGGCTTCTAGAGACCCAGTACTTC. Residues: CTSSPQRLLETQYF.

V and J are TRBV30 and TRBJ2-2, with a possible D match to TRBD1 (6 bases). The CDR3 sequence is 14 residues long. CDR1 is GTSNPN and CDR2 is SVGIG in the germline V gene (reference sequence). Trimming shortened V by 1 base and J by 8 bases, and 14 bases separated the two germline ends. Here the CDR3 DNA reads TGTGCCTGGAGTGCAGGGGCGGAGAAAGGGGAGCTGTTTTTT. It codes for CAWSAGAEKGELFF. The full variable domain, completed using reference TRBV30 and TRBJ2-2, is SQTIHQWPATLVQPVGSPLSLECTVEGTSNPNLYWYRQAAGRGLQLLFYSVGIGQISSEVPQNLSASRPQDRQFILSSKKLLLSDSGFYLCAWSAGAEKGELFFGEGSRLTVL.

This chain joins TRBV3-1 and TRBJ1-1; no firm D call. Trimming left V 1 base short and J 1 base short, with 10 bases between. Per germline, CDR1 LGHDT and CDR2 YNNKEL (reference sequence). This CDR3 comprises 15 residues. In nucleotides, the CDR3 is TGTGCCAGCAGCCAAGTGCAGGCCGGGAACACTGAAGCTTTCTTT. Translating it yields CASSQVQAGNTEAFF.

The chain is built from TRBV23-1 and TRBJ2-7; 7 bases fit TRBD1. TRBV23-1 is classed as an ORF, of uncertain function. The trim removed 4 bases at V and 2 bases at J, leaving 8 bases unmatched. The CDR3 is made up of 15 amino acids. CDR3 loop: CASSPPVQGAYEQYF. DNA for the CDR3: TGCGCCAGCAGTCCCCCGGTCCAGGGGGCCTACGAGCAGTACTTC.

The table lists this clonotype with many counts. The rearrangement joins TRBV7-2 to TRBJ2-3; the D is unclear. Germline-derived CDR1 and CDR2 are SGHTA and FQGNSA. CDR3 length equals 17 residues. The V end lost 5 bases, the J end lost 2 bases, and 20 bases lay between the germline ends. The CDR3 reads CASSGRLGGGYTDTQYF. The CDR3 bases are TGTGCCAGCAGCGGTCGTCTCGGCGGCGGCTACACAGATACGCAGTATTTT.

Many counts were recorded for this clonotype. The chain has TRBV29-1 and TRBJ1-1; D perhaps matches TRBD1 (5 bases). This CDR3 has 12 amino acids. CDR1 is SQVTM and CDR2 is ANQGSEA in the germline V gene. Between the trimmed V and J ends, which lost 4 bases and 4 bases, there was a span of 10 bases. This chain's CDR3 is CSVGDRSTEAFF. DNA of the CDR3: TGCAGCGTTGGTGACAGATCCACTGAAGCTTTCTTT.

This clonotype was detected many times. The V gene is TRBV5-1, the J gene TRBJ2-4; TRBD1 matches at 7 bases. The V segment lost 4 bases and the J segment 8 bases; nucleotides outside the gene matches: 6. Germline V gene sequence: CDR1 SGHRS, CDR2 YFSETQ. The CDR3 contains 13 residues. The CDR3 nucleotides are TGCGCCAGCAGCGGGGACAGTCTAGACATTCAGTACTTC. Protein product: CASSGDSLDIQYF. Variable domain in full (rest from reference TRBV5-1 and TRBJ2-4): KAGVTQTPRYLIKTRGQQVTLSCSPISGHRSVSWYQQTPGQGLQFLFEYFSETQRNKGNFPGRFSGRQFSNSRSEMNVSTLELGDSALYLCASSGDSLDIQYFGAGTRLSVL.

Many counts were recorded for this clonotype. The chain recombines TRBV4-2 with TRBJ2-7, with 10 positions matching TRBD1. The CDR3 contains 14 residues. Germline values: CDR1 LGHNA, CDR2 YNFKEQ. Unmatched junction bases numbered 4, after V lost 4 bases and J lost 4 bases. CDR3 in DNA: TGTGCCAGCAGCCCCGACAGGGGGCGATACGAGCAGTACTTC. It specifies CASSPDRGRYEQYF.

This clonotype was recorded many times. CDR3 sequence (DNA): TGTGCCAGCAGCTTGATCCCCAATCAGCCCCAGCATTTT. Its translation is CASSLIPNQPQHF. The genes are TRBV7-8 and TRBJ1-5; D unclear. The CDR3 runs 13 residues. Trimming shortened V by 3 bases and J by 3 bases, and 6 bases separated the two germline ends. In germline, CDR1 is SGHVS, CDR2 FQNEAQ.

The chain carries TRBV5-1 and TRBJ2-2; tentative D call: TRBD2 (7 bases). This CDR3 region has 15 residues. Germline V lookup: CDR1 SGHRS, CDR2 YFSETQ. V lost 1 base, J lost 5 bases, and 12 bases lay in between. Here the CDR3 DNA reads TGCGCCAGCAGCTTGCGGGGGGCGGAGACCGGGGAGCTGTTTTTT. Its protein product is CASSLRGAETGELFF.

This clonotype appeared many times. This rearrangement joins TRBV29-1 to TRBJ2-1, with TRBD2 matching 10 bases. The CDR3 consists of 17 residues. V shed 1 base and J 6 bases; nucleotides not matched to a gene: 12. Germline CDR1 reads SQVTM; CDR2 reads ANQGSEA. CDR3 region: CSVEVASGGQGVNEQFF. As DNA, the CDR3 is TGCAGCGTTGAAGTTGCTAGCGGGGGCCAAGGTGTCAATGAGCAGTTCTTC.

This sequence joins TRBV6-5 and TRBJ1-1; no clear D. The length of the CDR3 is 12 residues. The germline gives CDR1 MNHEY, CDR2 SVGAGI. V gave up 5 bases and J gave up 5 bases, with 9 bases separating them. The CDR3, as DNA: TGTGCCAGCAGTAGACGAAGTACTGAAGCTTTCTTT. Translated: CASSRRSTEAFF.

With regard to this clonotype: This could be a read error, since a much larger clone is one nucleotide away. V usage is TRBV6-5 and J usage is TRBJ1-1, with unresolved D. Germline loops: CDR1 MNHEY, CDR2 SVGAGI. The CDR3 spans 12 residues. This CDR3 reads CASRTENSEAFF. CDR3 nucleotide sequence: TGTGCCAGCAGAACAGAGAACAGTGAAGCTTTCTTT.

The genes are TRBV7-9 and TRBJ1-5; no reliable D call. The V and J ends lost 1 base and 5 bases respectively, with 6 bases between them. The CDR3 runs to 13 residues. Germline loops: CDR1 SEHNR, CDR2 FQNEAQ (reference sequence). The CDR3 DNA reads as TGTGCCAGCAGCTTAGACCTCCATCAGCCCCAGCATTTT. Residues: CASSLDLHQPQHF.

This clonotype appeared many times. This chain joins TRBV21-1 and TRBJ2-1; whether TRBD1, the table's D call, matches the DNA was not checked. TRBV21-1 is termed a pseudogene. The CDR3 has 17 amino acids. The CDR3 DNA is TGTGCCAGCAGCAAAGCGCTATCGCTGCGGGAGGGCGGTGAGCAGTTCTTC. This encodes CASSKALSLREGGEQFF.

This clonotype was recorded at least ten times. The J gene is TRBJ2-3, the V gene TRBV10-3; the D is unclear. The germline gives CDR1 ENHRY, CDR2 SYGVKD. Trimming stripped 3 bases from V and 4 bases from J, with 2 bases between. The CDR3 has 11 amino acids. Here the CDR3 DNA reads TGTGCCATCAGTGATGCAGATACGCAGTATTTT. Translated: CAISDADTQYF.

This clonotype was detected many times. This sequence joins TRBV12-3 or TRBV12-4 and TRBJ2-1; 12 nucleotides agree with TRBD2. The CDR3 spans 17 residues. Trimming cost V 6 bases and J 9 bases; bases outside gene matches: 15. The CDR3 DNA reads TGTGCCAGCAGCCCGCTAGAACTAGCGGGGGGCCCTCGTGAGCAGTTCTTC. This encodes CASSPLELAGGPREQFF.

In this sample, this clonotype turned up many times. The V gene is TRBV7-9, the J gene TRBJ2-2; D unclear. With 4 bases removed from V and 2 bases from J, the gap between germline ends came to 14 bases. CDR3 length: 16 residues. From germline, CDR1 is SEHNR and CDR2 FQNEAQ (reference sequence). The CDR3 coding sequence is TGTGCCAGCAGCTCACCCCCAGGAGTAAACACCGGGGAGCTGTTTTTT. Protein: CASSSPPGVNTGELFF.